The T cell receptor beta chain under discussion was sequenced for a study of tumor and adjacent non-tumor tissue in lung cancer. Overall study: Around 4.4 million productive TCRbeta reads were obtained per sample on average. Findings of the study overall: In normal lung, the top 100 clones were significantly more dominant than in tumor. Tumor TCR diversity, when higher, was linked to shorter survival.

This sample's RNA came from whole unsorted tissue. Between August and November 2014, newly diagnosed, chemotherapy-naive lung cancer patients underwent thoracic surgery in China. In the case of this clonotype: Its matching antigen is unknown. A much larger clone sits a single nucleotide away, making a read error possible.

A modified ARM-PCR protocol with three rounds of nested PCR amplified TCRbeta. TCRdb processed the multiplex PCR reads anew with MiXCR; each CDR3 protein has one entry. The table lists approximately 70,000 distinct CDR3 sequences, 55% to 85% of them singletons. The source of this sequence is a man in his fifties or sixties with non-small cell lung cancer. The source material was lung tumor tissue.

The CDR3 bases are TGCAGTGCTAGTGGCCCAACAGGGGGTCAGCCCCAGCTTTTT. Protein sequence: CSASGPTGGQPQLF. The rearrangement joins TRBV20-1 to TRBJ1-5; 8 positions match TRBD1. Germline V gene sequence: CDR1 DFQATT, CDR2 SNEGSKA (reference sequence). The CDR3 runs to 14 residues.